The 30 T cell receptor beta chains below come from one sample, sequenced in a study of T-cell memory formation after mild COVID-19 (dated by TCRdb to the early 2020s). Library generation was performed with 5' RACE. These reads were obtained on an Illumina NovaSeq 6000. The raw public reads went through TCRdb reprocessing: fastp at Q25, MiXCR clone calling, in-frame beta chains kept. Each entry merges the rows of one CDR3 protein and shows their most common DNA and genes. The sample table records around 150,000 distinct CDR3 sequences; around a third of these occur just once. Around 12% of the sample rests with the top ten. The sample comprised PBMCs or a T cell subset sorted from them (not recorded which). These receptors originate from an adult woman who had mild COVID-19 (a few samples of this study predate the infection). The sample titles of this study are shuffled in the database, so cell type and time point are left out; the donor was told from shared clones.

This clonotype was picked up a small number of times. This sequence joins TRBV6-2 or TRBV6-3 and TRBJ2-5; 8 nucleotides agree with TRBD2. With V trimmed by 10 bases and J by 5 bases, 3 bases remained unmatched. The CDR3 extends over 11 amino acids. Germline V gene lookup returns CDR1 MNHEY and CDR2 SVGEGT. The CDR3 DNA is TGTGCCACCGGGAGGGCCGAGACCCAGTACTTC. Protein sequence: CATGRAETQYF.

In the case of this clonotype: The junction departs from germline at one end; a sequencing error may be responsible. This chain uses TRBV7-7 with TRBJ2-1; TRBD2 agrees at 13 bases. Germline loops: CDR1 SSHAT, CDR2 FNYEAQ (reference sequence). This CDR3 has 15 amino acids. CDR3: CASSRTSGSSWEQFF. The CDR3 DNA sequence: TGTGCTAGCAGCCGGACTAGCGGGAGTTCTTGGGAGCAGTTCTTC.

This clonotype was recorded a few times. An end of the junction does not agree with germline; a read error may underlie this. This chain links TRBV29-1 with TRBJ1-1; D remains ambiguous. The CDR3 has 10 residues. The germline gives CDR1 SQVTM, CDR2 ANQGSEA. DNA for the CDR3: TGCAGCGTTGACGGTTCCCCGGCCCTCTTT. Translating gives CSVDGSPALF. Drawing the rest from reference TRBV29-1 and TRBJ1-1, the complete variable domain is SAVISQKPSRDICQRGTSLTIQCQVDSQVTMMFWYRQQPGQSLTLIATANQGSEATYESGFVIDKFPISRPNLTFSTLTVSNMSPEDSSIYLCSVDGSPALFGQGTRLTVV.

The chain recombines TRBV27 with TRBJ2-5; a weak D match, TRBD2 (7 bases). V lost 3 bases to trimming and J lost 5 bases, with 16 bases between them. The germline V gene encodes CDR1 MNHEY and CDR2 SMNVEV (reference sequence). The CDR3 has 15 residues. The CDR3 loop reads CASSFKGGRGETQYF. The CDR3 DNA reads TGTGCCAGCAGTTTTAAGGGGGGGAGAGGGGAGACCCAGTACTTC.

The V and J genes are TRBV14 and TRBJ1-1; D is ambiguous. Trimming cost V 5 bases and J 7 bases, with 11 bases left between them. Germline V gives CDR1 SGHDN, CDR2 FVKESK. This CDR3 has 12 residues. CDR3 nucleotides: TGTGCCAGCAGCTTCCCGGGCGGTGAAGCTTTCTTT. This codes for CASSFPGGEAFF. Full variable domain (outside the CDR3, taken from reference TRBV14 and TRBJ1-1): EAGVTQFPSHSVIEKGQTVTLRCDPISGHDNLYWYRRVMGKEIKFLLHFVKESKQDESGMPNNRFLAERTGGTYSTLKVQPAELEDSGVYFCASSFPGGEAFFGQGTRLTVV.

This clonotype has only a few counts. The J gene is TRBJ2-7, the V gene TRBV7-3; 10 bases fit TRBD1. This CDR3 has 13 residues. The V segment lost 4 bases and the J segment 5 bases; nucleotides outside the gene matches: 2. The V gene's germline CDR1 is SGHTA and CDR2 FQGTGA. The CDR3, as DNA: TGTGCCAGCAGCTGGGACAGGGGCGACGAGCAGTACTTC. It encodes CASSWDRGDEQYF.

This clonotype was observed a single time. The chain combines TRBV12-3 or TRBV12-4 with TRBJ1-3; D possibly corresponds to TRBD1 (5 bases). V was cut by 5 bases and J by 3 bases, with 11 bases left in between. The CDR3 consists of 14 residues. The CDR3 protein is CASSPWGVGNTIYF. CDR3 coding DNA: TGTGCCAGCAGTCCATGGGGGGTTGGAAACACCATATATTTT.

The V and J genes are TRBV9 and TRBJ2-7, with 11 bases identical to TRBD2. Germline V gives CDR1 SGDLS, CDR2 YYNGEE. The CDR3 extends over 16 amino acids. After removal of 5 bases from V and 3 bases from J, the junction contained 10 bases not matched to a gene. CDR3 nucleotide sequence: TGTGCCAGCAGTCACAGTACTAGCGGGGGTATCTACGAGCAGTACTTC. It is translated as CASSHSTSGGIYEQYF.

The chain employs TRBV4-3 and TRBJ1-1, with TRBD1 matching over 9 bases. Trimming cost V 0 bases and J 5 bases; bases outside gene matches: 13. Germline V gene data show CDR1 as LGHNA and CDR2 as YSLEER. The CDR3 loop spans 18 amino acids. The CDR3 loop reads CASSQDPQTGTGRTEAFF. The CDR3 region has the DNA TGCGCCAGCAGCCAAGACCCTCAGACGGGGACAGGGCGTACTGAAGCTTTCTTT.

The gene calls are TRBV7-8 and TRBJ2-7; D call uncertain. Germline CDR1 SGHVS, CDR2 FQNEAQ. The CDR3 loop spans 12 amino acids. The germline V and J ends were trimmed by 2 bases and 7 bases, with 9 bases remaining between them. In DNA form, the CDR3 reads TGTGCCAGCAGCTTAATCTTGGGGGAGCAGTACTTC. Translated: CASSLILGEQYF.

The rearrangement links TRBV14 to TRBJ2-1; 8 bases match TRBD2. Germline V CDR1 and CDR2: SGHDN, FVKESK. The CDR3 totals 15 residues. Trimming cost V 1 base and J 3 bases; bases outside gene matches: 2. Here the CDR3 reads CASSQAAGGYNEQFF. The DNA of the CDR3 is TGTGCCAGCAGCCAAGCGGCGGGGGGCTACAATGAGCAGTTCTTC. Full variable domain (rest looked up from reference TRBV14 and TRBJ2-1): EAGVTQFPSHSVIEKGQTVTLRCDPISGHDNLYWYRRVMGKEIKFLLHFVKESKQDESGMPNNRFLAERTGGTYSTLKVQPAELEDSGVYFCASSQAAGGYNEQFFGPGTRLTVL.

CDR3 sequence: CASSSGPRQPQHF. The CDR3 DNA reads TGTGCCAGCAGCTCTGGTCCAAGGCAGCCCCAGCATTTT. The chain links TRBV5-6 to TRBJ1-5; unclear D gene. The germline gives CDR1 SGHDT, CDR2 YYEEEE. The germline V and J ends were trimmed by 3 bases and 7 bases, with 11 bases remaining between them. The CDR3 extends over 13 amino acids.

This clonotype turned up a few times. The gene calls are TRBV6-2 or TRBV6-3 and TRBJ2-7; D unresolved. V was pared by 5 bases and J by 3 bases, with 5 bases between. The germline gives CDR1 MNHEY, CDR2 SVGEGT. This CDR3 spans 11 amino acids. The CDR3 DNA is TGTGCCAGCAGTGGCTACTACGAGCAGTACTTC. Translated, it gives CASSGYYEQYF.

This clonotype was counted between two and nine times. The J gene is TRBJ1-4, the V gene TRBV6-1; D not resolved. CDR1 is MNHNS and CDR2 is SASEGT in the germline V gene. CDR3 length: 14 amino acids. Trimming removed 4 bases from V and 4 bases from J, with 10 bases in between. The CDR3 loop reads CASSGRSFNEKLFF. In nucleotides, the CDR3 is TGTGCCAGCAGTGGTCGTAGTTTTAATGAAAAACTGTTTTTT.

This clonotype was counted a few times. This chain joins TRBV5-1 and TRBJ1-5, with TRBD1 matching over 8 bases. The length of the CDR3 is 15 residues. CDR1 and CDR2 (germline): SGHRS, YFSETQ. The V and J ends lost 0 bases and 8 bases, in that order; junction bases with no gene match: 7. The CDR3 loop reads CASSLAAGGMEPQHF. In DNA, the CDR3 is TGCGCCAGCAGCTTGGCGGCAGGGGGCATGGAGCCCCAGCATTTT.

The gene calls are TRBV7-9 and TRBJ2-2; 7 bases map to TRBD2. CDR1 and CDR2 from the germline V gene are SEHNR and FQNEAQ (reference sequence). V was pared by 1 base and J by 4 bases, with 6 bases of the junction left unmatched. The CDR3 is 16 residues long. The chain's CDR3 is CASSLGGSTGTGELFF. CDR3 DNA sequence: TGTGCCAGCAGCTTAGGCGGGAGTACGGGCACCGGGGAGCTGTTTTTT.

This clonotype turned up a few times. V gene TRBV7-9 combines with J gene TRBJ2-7; perhaps TRBD2 as D (5 bases). This CDR3 is built from 12 residues. Trimming took off 5 bases at V and 3 bases at J, with 8 bases between the two ends. Germline V gene data show CDR1 as SEHNR and CDR2 as FQNEAQ (reference sequence). CDR3 nucleotide sequence: TGTGCCAGCAGCACCGGGATCTACGAGCAGTACTTC. This gives the protein CASSTGIYEQYF.

In its sample, this clonotype was seen a few times. The rearrangement joins TRBV3-1 to TRBJ2-2; D is uncertain. This CDR3 contains 12 residues. The germline V gene encodes CDR1 LGHDT and CDR2 YNNKEL (reference sequence). Trimming cost V 1 base and J 7 bases, with 4 bases left between them. The CDR3 DNA reads as TGTGCCAGCAGCCAAGGGAACGGGGAGCTGTTTTTT. Translation: CASSQGNGELFF.

This clonotype was recorded a few times. The chain employs TRBV5-4 and TRBJ2-3; D gene ambiguous. Germline CDR1 and CDR2: SGHNT and YYREEE (reference sequence). The CDR3 sequence is 13 residues long. V was cut by 6 bases and J by 0 bases, with 8 bases left in between. The CDR3, as DNA: TGTGCCAGCACCGCGGACAGCACAGATACGCAGTATTTT. Translation gives CASTADSTDTQYF.

This clonotype came up a few times. The chain links TRBV5-5 to TRBJ2-1; D is undetermined. The CDR3 extends over 15 amino acids. Germline V gene data show CDR1 as SGHKS and CDR2 as YYEKEE (reference sequence). Trimming took off 1 base at V and 0 bases at J, with 8 bases between the two ends. DNA for the CDR3: TGTGCCAGCAGCTTGCAACGGAGCTCCTACAATGAGCAGTTCTTC. This codes for CASSLQRSSYNEQFF.

This chain links TRBV2 with TRBJ1-1, with unresolved D. V was cut by 8 bases and J by 1 base, with 8 bases left in between. The length of the CDR3 is 12 residues. The V gene's germline CDR1 is SNHLY and CDR2 FYNNEI. Here the CDR3 reads CASGQWNTEAFF. CDR3 coding DNA: TGTGCCAGCGGTCAGTGGAACACTGAAGCTTTCTTT.

There are a few counts of this clonotype. V is TRBV14 and J is TRBJ2-1; TRBD2 is a possible D gene (7 bases). In germline, CDR1 is SGHDN, CDR2 FVKESK. CDR3 length: 19 residues. Trimming shortened V by 4 bases and J by 3 bases, and 25 bases separated the two germline ends. The CDR3 DNA is TGTGCCAGCAGCCCAGGACTAGAACGGGGGCATTTTAACTACAATGAGCAGTTCTTC. It is translated as CASSPGLERGHFNYNEQFF.

J is TRBJ2-7 and V is TRBV5-4, with 9 bases matching TRBD1. V gave up 3 bases and J gave up 3 bases; unmatched junction bases: 4. Germline-derived CDR1 and CDR2 are SGHNT and YYREEE (reference sequence). CDR3 length: 14 residues. The CDR3, as DNA: TGTGCCAGCAGCTCGGACAGGGGTGGCTACGAGCAGTACTTC. Its protein is CASSSDRGGYEQYF.

The genes are TRBV10-3 and TRBJ2-1; tentatively, D is TRBD2 (6 bases). Germline V CDR1 and CDR2: ENHRY, SYGVKD. This CDR3 spans 15 amino acids. Trimming cost V 3 bases and J 10 bases, with 19 bases left between them. The CDR3, as DNA: TGTGCCATCAGTGAAAACGAACGGGAGAACTTCGAGCAGTTCTTC. Translation gives CAISENERENFEQFF.

The chain couples TRBV6-2 or TRBV6-3 to TRBJ2-2; D is unresolved. The CDR3 has 16 amino acids. V was clipped by 0 bases and J by 5 bases, with 13 bases between them. In germline, CDR1 is MNHEY, CDR2 SVGEGT. DNA for the CDR3: TGTGCCAGCAGTTACTCGAGGCAGCGCCCGACCGGGGAGCTGTTTTTT. As protein: CASSYSRQRPTGELFF.

This clonotype occurred a few times. The chain has TRBV29-1 and TRBJ2-1, with a possible D match to TRBD1 (6 bases). This CDR3 contains 10 residues. V lost 6 bases, J lost 10 bases, and 10 bases lay in between. The germline CDR1 and CDR2 sequences are SQVTM and ANQGSEA. CDR3 sequence: CSVADREQFF. CDR3 nucleotide sequence: TGCAGCGTAGCAGACAGGGAGCAGTTCTTC.

The J gene is TRBJ2-5, the V gene TRBV7-8; D possibly uses TRBD1 or TRBD2 (6 bases each). CDR1 is SGHVS, CDR2 FQNEAQ, per germline. With 10 bases removed from V and 4 bases from J, the gap between germline ends came to 16 bases. The CDR3 runs 13 residues. CDR3 DNA sequence: TGTGCCACCCTGGGGGGCGCGGGAGAGACCCAGTACTTC. Its protein product is CATLGGAGETQYF.

The chain has TRBV12-5 and TRBJ1-5; no clear D. The V end was cut by 3 bases, the J end by 6 bases, with 9 bases between. CDR3 length equals 13 residues. CDR1 and CDR2 from the germline V gene are LGHNT and FRNRAP. The CDR3: CASGLEPSQPQHF. CDR3 sequence (DNA): TGTGCTAGTGGTTTAGAACCTTCTCAGCCCCAGCATTTT.

The chain has TRBV12-3 or TRBV12-4 and TRBJ1-2; D uncertain. This CDR3 has 14 residues. V lost 2 bases to trimming and J lost 8 bases, with 15 bases between them. In DNA form, the CDR3 reads TGTGCCAGCAGTTTAACCCAGGTGTCCGGGGGCTACACCTTC. Encoded protein: CASSLTQVSGGYTF.

This clonotype has a handful of counts. The chain recombines TRBV28 with TRBJ2-7, with unresolved D. Trimming took off 3 bases at V and 0 bases at J, with 12 bases between the two ends. Germline loops: CDR1 MDHEN, CDR2 SYDVKM. The length of the CDR3 is 15 residues. CDR3 sequence: CASSFFGHRSYEQYF. CDR3 bases: TGTGCCAGCAGTTTTTTCGGTCACCGCTCCTACGAGCAGTACTTC.